The 31 T cell receptor beta chains below were found in one sample sequenced in a study of identifying expanded T cells in peripheral blood. Only in-frame clones appear in the TCRdb table, and some are missing; sequencing was by immunoSEQ multiplex PCR. The sample shows 100,000 or so clones, over 75% of them seen only once. Sequenced: blood. All receptors come from a person between 18 and 70 years old in good health.

The chain employs TRBV11-2 and TRBJ1-2; 7 nucleotides match TRBD1. Looked up from germline, CDR1 is SGHAT and CDR2 is FQNNGV. The ends lost 2 bases at V and 8 bases at J; junction bases unmatched: 8. CDR3 size: 14 residues. CDR3 sequence: CASSLRGGGGGYTF. CDR3 in DNA: TGTGCCAGCAGCTTAAGGGGAGGGGGCGGCGGCTACACCTTC.

The genes are TRBV6-6 and TRBJ2-2, with a possible D match to TRBD2 (6 bases). V lost 2 bases and J lost 13, with 11 bases in between. CDR3 size: 12 residues. The germline V gene has CDR1 MNHNY and CDR2 SVGAGI (reference sequence). CDR3 nucleotides: TGTGCCAGCAGTTACGATGGGGAGGCGCTGTTTTTT. Residues: CASSYDGEALFF.

The chain carries TRBV27 and TRBJ1-4; perhaps TRBD1 as D (5 bases). Trimming removed 5 bases from V and 7 bases from J, with 11 bases in between. Germline CDR1 reads MNHEY; CDR2 reads SMNVEV (reference sequence). The CDR3 contains 13 residues. The CDR3 sequence: CASSPRDGEKLFF. CDR3 nucleotides: TGTGCCAGCAGTCCCCGGGACGGTGAAAAACTGTTTTTT.

This clone has ten or more counts. The V and J genes are TRBV9 and TRBJ1-6, with TRBD1 as a possible D gene (5 bases). CDR1 and CDR2 from the germline V gene are SGDLS and YYNGEE. V was clipped by 4 bases and J by 7 bases, with 12 bases between them. The CDR3 spans 14 residues. The CDR3 loop reads CASSPGTTNSPLHF. The CDR3 bases are TGTGCCAGCAGCCCCGGGACGACGAATTCACCCCTCCACTTT.

The chain employs TRBV9 and TRBJ1-1; TRBD1 might be the D (5 bases). The CDR3 is made up of 13 amino acids. Between the trimmed V and J ends, which lost 4 bases and 5 bases, there was a span of 12 bases. Germline lookup yields CDR1 SGDLS and CDR2 YYNGEE. The CDR3 coding sequence is TGTGCCAGCAGCCCCGGGGGAGTGACTGAAGCTTTCTTT. Protein: CASSPGGVTEAFF.

The chain joins TRBV5-5 to TRBJ2-1; D is ambiguous. In germline, CDR1 is SGHKS, CDR2 YYEKEE (reference sequence). The CDR3 is 14 amino acids. V was clipped by 4 bases and J by 7 bases, with 15 bases between them. The CDR3 spells CASSPLGRGNEQFF. Here the CDR3 DNA reads TGTGCCAGCAGCCCGCTGGGCCGCGGTAATGAGCAGTTCTTC.

This chain uses TRBV7-2 with TRBJ2-7, with D hard to call. Trimming pared 2 bases from V and 0 bases from J, leaving 2 bases between. This CDR3 comprises 12 residues. Germline values: CDR1 SGHTA, CDR2 FQGNSA. CDR3 in DNA: TGTGCCAGCAGCTTAAACTCCTACGAGCAGTACTTC. It specifies CASSLNSYEQYF.

The chain links TRBV18 to TRBJ1-5, with a weak D call TRBD1 (6 bases). Germline V gives CDR1 KGHSH, CDR2 LQKENI. V lost 3 bases, J lost 7 bases, and 13 bases lay in between. The CDR3 loop spans 14 amino acids. The CDR3, as DNA: TGTGCCAGCTCACCCATCCAGAGGGGGCAGCCCCAGCATTTT. Residues: CASSPIQRGQPQHF.

This sequence joins TRBV4-1 and TRBJ1-1; 8 positions agree with TRBD1. V gave up 4 bases and J gave up 4 bases; unmatched junction bases: 5. Germline V gives CDR1 MGHRA, CDR2 YSYEKL. This CDR3 is 14 amino acids long. The CDR3 spells CASSLGQGVTEAFF. In nucleotides, the CDR3 is TGCGCCAGCAGCCTTGGACAGGGAGTCACTGAAGCTTTCTTT.

The chain joins TRBV6-5 to TRBJ1-1; the D is unclear. The ends were cut back, 2 bases at V and 1 base at J, with 11 bases in the middle. This CDR3 contains 15 residues. The germline V gene encodes CDR1 MNHEY and CDR2 SVGAGI. This CDR3 reads CASSYHARQNTEAFF. As DNA, the CDR3 is TGTGCCAGCAGTTACCACGCGAGGCAGAACACTGAAGCTTTCTTT.

The chain combines TRBV27 with TRBJ2-1, with no clear D. Trimming removed 3 bases from V and 5 bases from J, with 8 bases in between. Germline V gives CDR1 MNHEY, CDR2 SMNVEV (reference sequence). The length of the CDR3 is 13 residues. In DNA form, the CDR3 reads TGTGCCAGCAGTTTCGGCATACACAATGAGCAGTTCTTC. This translates into CASSFGIHNEQFF.

The rearrangement uses TRBV9 and TRBJ1-3; D is possibly TRBD1 (6 bases). Trimming took off 7 bases at V and 2 bases at J, with 10 bases between the two ends. The CDR3 loop spans 13 amino acids. Germline V gene data show CDR1 as SGDLS and CDR2 as YYNGEE. Here the CDR3 reads CASSRDTGNTIYF. The DNA for the CDR3 is TGTGCCAGCTCCCGGGACACTGGAAACACCATATATTTT.

This chain uses TRBV6-5 with TRBJ1-2; 12 nucleotides align to TRBD1. The V gene end was trimmed by 5 bases and the J gene end by 8 bases; junction bases not matched to a gene: 9. Germline CDR1 MNHEY, CDR2 SVGAGI. The CDR3 is 15 residues long. The CDR3 bases are TGTGCCAGCAGTGTACCGGGACAGGGGGCGCGAGGCTACACCTTC. It is translated as CASSVPGQGARGYTF.

The gene calls are TRBV4-1 and TRBJ1-1; no firm D call. Germline V gene data show CDR1 as MGHRA and CDR2 as YSYEKL. This CDR3 is 15 amino acids long. Between the trimmed V and J ends, which lost 0 bases and 6 bases, there was a span of 14 bases. In nucleotides, the CDR3 is TGCGCCAGCAGCCAAGATCTAGGCTTTGGCGCTGAAGCTTTCTTT. Its translation is CASSQDLGFGAEAFF.

In its sample, this clone is medium-sized. The chain couples TRBV7-9 to TRBJ1-1, with 10 bases aligning to TRBD1. This CDR3 contains 14 residues. The junction had 7 bases not matched to a gene; V was cut back by 5 bases and J by 7 bases. Looked up from germline, CDR1 is SEHNR and CDR2 is FQNEAQ (reference sequence). The DNA for the CDR3 is TGTGCCAGCAGCCCCAGGGGGACAGGGGATGAAGCTTTCTTT. It specifies CASSPRGTGDEAFF.

Points on this clone: A much larger clone lies one base from this, so it may be a read error. Additional DNA sequences in this sample encode the identical CDR3. The chain recombines TRBV9 with TRBJ2-1, with 11 bases that match TRBD2. The CDR3 sequence is 17 residues long. In germline, CDR1 is SGDLS, CDR2 YYNGEE. CDR3 sequence: CASSDFGLAGSYNEQFF. The CDR3, as DNA: TGCGCCAGCAGCGACTTCGGACTAGCGGGCTCCTACAATGAGCAGTTCTTC.

CDR3: CASSLGTSGSPSTDTQYF. CDR3 DNA: TGCGCCAGCAGCTTGGGGACTAGCGGGAGCCCGAGCACAGATACGCAGTATTTT. This chain uses TRBV5-1 with TRBJ2-3; 13 bases match TRBD2. The V gene end was trimmed by 0 bases and the J gene end by 0 bases; junction bases not matched to a gene: 4. There are 18 residues in the CDR3. Germline assignment: CDR1 SGHRS and CDR2 YFSETQ.

CDR3 sequence reads: CASRDTGGDQPQHF. The CDR3 DNA sequence: TGCGCCAGCAGGGATACAGGGGGGGATCAGCCCCAGCATTTT. The chain uses TRBV5-1 and TRBJ1-5, with 8 nucleotides matching TRBD1. V trimming: 5 bases; J trimming: 5 bases; junction bases outside the gene matches: 6. Germline CDR1 is SGHRS and CDR2 is YFSETQ. The CDR3 covers 14 residues.

The rearrangement joins TRBV6-6 to TRBJ1-2; possible D gene TRBD1, 6 bases. Trimming stripped 6 bases from V and 2 bases from J, with 13 bases between. Germline CDR1 MNHNY, CDR2 SVGAGI (reference sequence). This CDR3 has 14 amino acids. The CDR3 nucleotides read TGTGCCAGCAGACCTCCTCAGGGGAACTATGGCTACACCTTC. It yields the protein CASRPPQGNYGYTF.

V and J are TRBV19 and TRBJ2-2; TRBD1 might be the D (5 bases). The CDR3 contains 17 residues. Germline CDR1 LNHDA, CDR2 SQIVND (reference sequence). V dropped 4 bases and J dropped 6 bases, with 21 bases sitting between them. DNA of the CDR3: TGTGCCAGTAGTACCCCTACTCAGGGTTCTGTGGCCGGGGAGCTGTTTTTT. Its translation: CASSTPTQGSVAGELFF.

The gene calls are TRBV5-5 and TRBJ1-6; TRBD1 matches 7 bases. CDR1 is SGHKS and CDR2 is YYEKEE in the germline V gene (reference sequence). The CDR3 spans 17 residues. Trimming removed 0 bases from V and 7 bases from J; junction bases left unmatched: 10. The CDR3: CASSLVPGQKINSPLHF. The DNA of the CDR3 is TGTGCCAGCAGCTTGGTACCGGGACAGAAAATCAATTCACCCCTCCACTTT.

This chain uses TRBV18 with TRBJ2-6; D unresolved. This CDR3 contains 18 residues. Trimming left V 3 bases short and J 0 bases short, with 15 bases between. Germline V gives CDR1 KGHSH, CDR2 LQKENI. The CDR3, as DNA: TGTGCCAGCTCACCCTCAGTGGGGAAGAGCTCTGGGGCCAACGTCCTGACTTTC. It translates to CASSPSVGKSSGANVLTF.

The chain links TRBV2 to TRBJ2-7; D gene unclear. In germline, CDR1 is SNHLY, CDR2 FYNNEI. Between the trimmed V and J ends, which lost 7 bases and 4 bases, there was a span of 11 bases. The CDR3 spans 12 residues. This CDR3 reads CASTTGGYEQYF. Written as DNA, the CDR3 is TGTGCCAGCACTACGGGCGGATACGAGCAGTACTTC.

This clone was seen once. The chain carries TRBV30 and TRBJ1-6; weak D call: TRBD1 (5 bases). CDR1 is GTSNPN, CDR2 SVGIG, per germline (reference sequence). CDR3 length: 15 amino acids. V lost 0 bases and J lost 8, with 14 bases in between. In DNA, the CDR3 is TGTGCCTGGAGTGTAAACAGCCCGGGGGATTCACCCCTCCACTTT. Amino acids: CAWSVNSPGDSPLHF.

The V call is TRBV4-1, the J call TRBJ1-1; D remains unclear. Per the germline V gene, CDR1 is MGHRA and CDR2 is YSYEKL. The CDR3 has 16 amino acids. With 0 bases removed from V and 0 bases from J, the gap between germline ends came to 11 bases. The CDR3 region is CASSQDSVRLNTEAFF. The CDR3 nucleotides are TGCGCCAGCAGCCAAGATTCGGTCAGATTGAACACTGAAGCTTTCTTT.

This chain joins TRBV9 and TRBJ1-3; unclear D gene. The germline CDR1 and CDR2 sequences are SGDLS and YYNGEE. The CDR3 loop spans 14 amino acids. V shed 6 bases and J shed 0 bases, with 10 bases lying between them. The CDR3 here is CASTRKYSGNTIYF. CDR3 DNA sequence: TGTGCCAGCACCCGAAAATACTCTGGAAACACCATATATTTT.

The chain uses TRBV7-3 and TRBJ1-1; D is undetermined. The germline CDR1 and CDR2 sequences are SGHTA and FQGTGA. The CDR3 covers 12 residues. Between the trimmed V and J ends, which lost 0 bases and 8 bases, there was a span of 7 bases. The CDR3 DNA is TGTGCCAGCAGCTTAACCGGAGAGGAAGCTTTCTTT. This translates into CASSLTGEEAFF.

The rearrangement joins TRBV19 to TRBJ2-1; 9 nucleotides align to TRBD2. This CDR3 is 16 amino acids long. The germline V gene has CDR1 LNHDA and CDR2 SQIVND (reference sequence). The ends lost 3 bases at V and 6 bases at J; junction bases unmatched: 9. Written as DNA, the CDR3 is TGTGCCAGTAGTATGATGGCGGGGGGGTCTGGCAATGAGCAGTTCTTC. Translating it yields CASSMMAGGSGNEQFF.

The rearrangement joins TRBV7-2 to TRBJ1-2; 8 bases fit TRBD1. In germline, CDR1 is SGHTA, CDR2 FQGNSA. The length of the CDR3 is 15 residues. The J segment lost 3 bases and the V segment lost 5 bases, leaving 8 bases of the junction unmatched. CDR3: CASSIRRGLDYGYTF. Written as DNA, the CDR3 is TGTGCCAGCAGCATTCGCAGGGGGCTAGACTATGGCTACACCTTC.

The V and J genes are TRBV5-1 and TRBJ1-2; D possibly corresponds to TRBD1 (5 bases). V lost 0 bases and J lost 5, with 14 bases in between. Per germline, CDR1 SGHRS and CDR2 YFSETQ. This CDR3 has 15 residues. The CDR3 spells CASSLAAGVGYGYTF. CDR3 DNA: TGCGCCAGCAGCTTGGCCGCGGGGGTTGGATATGGCTACACCTTC.

The V and J genes are TRBV19 and TRBJ2-3; the D gene is possibly TRBD1 (5 bases). The V gene lost 10 bases and the J gene lost 0 bases, with 14 bases spanning the gap. The germline V gene encodes CDR1 LNHDA and CDR2 SQIVND (reference sequence). The CDR3 loop spans 14 amino acids. DNA of the CDR3: TGTGCCACCGCAAGGGGCGGAAGCACAGATACGCAGTATTTT. Translation: CATARGGSTDTQYF.